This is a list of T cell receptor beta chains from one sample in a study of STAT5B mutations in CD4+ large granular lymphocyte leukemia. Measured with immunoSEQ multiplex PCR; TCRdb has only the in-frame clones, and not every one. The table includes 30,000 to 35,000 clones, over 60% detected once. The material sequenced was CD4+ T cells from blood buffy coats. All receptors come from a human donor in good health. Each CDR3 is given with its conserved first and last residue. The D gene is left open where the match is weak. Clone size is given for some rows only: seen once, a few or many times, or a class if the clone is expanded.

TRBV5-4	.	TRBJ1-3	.	TGTGCCAGCAGCTTCGGACCGGACACCATATATTTT	CASSFGPDTIYF
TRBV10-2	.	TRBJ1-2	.	TGCGCCAGCAGTGAGAGTGGGGTCAGCTATGGCTACACCTTC	CASSESGVSYGYTF
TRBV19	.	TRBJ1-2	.	TGTGCCAGTAGCCTGGATCGGATGGGCTACACCTTC	CASSLDRMGYTF
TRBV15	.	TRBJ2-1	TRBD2	TGTGCCACCAGCAGAGATCCCGGTAGCGGGATTAGCTTGAATGAGCAGTTCTTC	CATSRDPGSGISLNEQFF
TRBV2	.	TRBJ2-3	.	TGTGCCAGCGGGCGCAGCACAGATACGCAGTATTTT	CASGRSTDTQYF
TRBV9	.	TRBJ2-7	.	TGTGCCAGCAGCGTACAGGAGAGCTCCTACGAGCAGTACTTC	CASSVQESSYEQYF
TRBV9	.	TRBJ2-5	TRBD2	TGTGCCAGCAGCGTAGCAGCGGGGGGAGGAGAGACCCAGTACTTC	CASSVAAGGGETQYF
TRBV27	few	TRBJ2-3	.	TGTGCCAGCAGGGGGAGCGGAACGCAGTATTTT	CASRGSGTQYF
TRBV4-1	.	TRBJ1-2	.	TGCGCCAGCAGCCGGGGAGCAGGGCCCTTGAACTATGGCTACACCTTC	CASSRGAGPLNYGYTF
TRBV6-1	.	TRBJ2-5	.	TGTGCCAGCAGAGGACTTGGGGAGACCCAGTACTTC	CASRGLGETQYF
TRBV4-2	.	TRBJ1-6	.	TGTGCCAGCAGCCAAGAAACGGCCGGGTCAACCCTCCACTTT	CASSQETAGSTLHF
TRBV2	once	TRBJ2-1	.	TGTGCCAGCAGTGTCGGGCTAGGAGGGCGCAAGGGGCAGTTCTTC	CASSVGLGGRKGQFF
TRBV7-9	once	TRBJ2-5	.	TGTGCCAGCAGCCGAGGAGGACAGCAAGAGACCCAGTACTTC	CASSRGGQQETQYF
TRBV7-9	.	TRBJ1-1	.	TGTGCCAGCAGCTTAGCGGGCTCGGCGGGTAACACTGAAGCTTTCTTT	CASSLAGSAGNTEAFF
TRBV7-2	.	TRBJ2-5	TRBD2	TGTGCCAGCAGCCGGATGGGGACTAGCGGACAAGAGACCCAGTACTTC	CASSRMGTSGQETQYF
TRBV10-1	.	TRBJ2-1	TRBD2	TGCGCCAGCAGTGAGTGGGGTAGCGGGAAGTACAATGAGCAGTTCTTC	CASSEWGSGKYNEQFF
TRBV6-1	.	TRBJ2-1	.	TGTGCCAGCAGTGTTTTTCCAGAAGGGGGGAATGAGCAGTTCTTC	CASSVFPEGGNEQFF
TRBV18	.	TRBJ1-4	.	TGTGCCAGCTCACCGGGAGTTCGCGAAAAACTGTTTTTT	CASSPGVREKLFF
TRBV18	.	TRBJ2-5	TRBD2	TGTGCCAGCTCACCACTGAGGTTAGCGGGAGGCGAGACCCAGTACTTC	CASSPLRLAGGETQYF
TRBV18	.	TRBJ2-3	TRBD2	TGTGCCAGCTCACCAGAACTAGCGGGGACTTACTCCACAGATACGCAGTATTTT	CASSPELAGTYSTDTQYF
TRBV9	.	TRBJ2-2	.	TGTGCCAGCAGCGTAGATGAGAGGGGCACCGGGGAGCTGTTTTTT	CASSVDERGTGELFF
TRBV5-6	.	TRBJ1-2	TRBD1	TGTGCCAGCAGCTTGGATACGGGACAGCTCTATGGCTACACCTTC	CASSLDTGQLYGYTF
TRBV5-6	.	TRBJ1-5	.	TGTGCCAGCAGCTTGACAGGGTTGCTCAATCAGCCCCAGCATTTT	CASSLTGLLNQPQHF
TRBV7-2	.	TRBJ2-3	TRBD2	TGTGCCAGCAGCTTAAATCGAGGTAGCGGGAGAGGTACAGATACGCAGTATTTT	CASSLNRGSGRGTDTQYF
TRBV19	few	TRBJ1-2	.	TGTGCCAGTAATCCCGGAAGAAGGGAGAACTATGGCTACACCTTC	CASNPGRRENYGYTF
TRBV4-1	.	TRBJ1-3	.	TGCGCCAGCAGACAGGGAAACACCATATATTTT	CASRQGNTIYF
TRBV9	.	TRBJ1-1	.	TGTGCCAGCAGCGTAGGGATGAGGACTGAAGCTTTCTTT	CASSVGMRTEAFF
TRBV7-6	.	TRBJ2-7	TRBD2	TGTGCCAGCAGCCCCCGACTAGCGGACCCCTACGAGCAGTACTTC	CASSPRLADPYEQYF
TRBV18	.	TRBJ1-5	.	TGTGCCAGCTCACCCCTGGGGTCAAGCAATCAGCCCCAGCATTTT	CASSPLGSSNQPQHF
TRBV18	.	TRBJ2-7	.	TGTGCCAGCTCGCTCCTGGGGGTGGGCTCCTACGAGCAGTACTTC	CASSLLGVGSYEQYF
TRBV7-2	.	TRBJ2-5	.	TGTGCCAGCAGCTTAGGAACAGGGCGAGAGACCCAGTACTTC	CASSLGTGRETQYF
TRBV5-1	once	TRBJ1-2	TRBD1	TGCGCCAGCAGCTTACGACAGGGCGACTATGGCTACACCTTC	CASSLRQGDYGYTF
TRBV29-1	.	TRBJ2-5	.	TGCAGCGTTGAAGATCGATCGCGTGGGAGCAGTACCTACCAAGAGACCCAGTACTTC	CSVEDRSRGSSTYQETQYF